These 16 T cell receptor beta chains were all obtained from the same sample, sequenced in a study of beta chain features in type 1 diabetes. General study points: In all four CD4+ subsets, TCRB CDR3 length was significantly, moderately reduced in type 1 diabetes.

Every isolated RNA sample was fully reverse transcribed, so sequencing captured expressed TCRB transcripts. Sequencing was performed with immunoSEQ multiplex PCR; in TCRdb, only in-frame clones are kept and a portion is missing. The repertoire includes roughly 400,000 clones, roughly 9.8% of them detected once, and about 0.63% sits in the top ten. What these receptors recognize is not known. The specimen was central memory CD4+ T cells from blood. All receptors come from a man aged 30 to 39 with type 1 diabetes.

The chain is built from TRBV18 and TRBJ2-4, with D maybe TRBD1 (6 bases). Trimming stripped 0 bases from V and 0 bases from J, with 15 bases between. The length of the CDR3 is 18 residues. Germline CDR1 is KGHSH and CDR2 is LQKENI. CDR3 region: CASSPPGQGILAKNIQYF. CDR3 bases: TGTGCCAGCTCACCACCGGGGCAGGGGATTTTAGCCAAAAACATTCAGTACTTC.

The chain combines TRBV5-8 with TRBJ2-3; D possibly corresponds to TRBD2 (6 bases). In germline, CDR1 is SGHTS, CDR2 YDEGEE. The CDR3 spans 17 residues. Trimming stripped 1 base from V and 0 bases from J, with 15 bases between. The CDR3 protein is CASSLISGGKSTDTQYF. The DNA of the CDR3 is TGTGCCAGCAGCTTGATCAGTGGCGGGAAAAGCACAGATACGCAGTATTTT. Variable domain in full (rest from reference TRBV5-8 and TRBJ2-3): EAGVTQSPTHLIKTRGQQATLRCSPISGHTSVYWYQQALGLGLQFLLWYDEGEERNRGNFPPRFSGRQFPNYSSELNVNALELEDSALYLCASSLISGGKSTDTQYFGPGTRLTVL.

The chain recombines TRBV28 with TRBJ2-3; D is possibly TRBD1 (7 bases). The CDR3 totals 16 residues. In germline, CDR1 is MDHEN, CDR2 SYDVKM. Deletions cut 5 bases from V and 4 bases from J, with 19 bases between. CDR3 region: CASSTSQGGLADTQYF. The DNA for the CDR3 is TGTGCCAGCAGTACCTCCCAGGGGGGATTAGCAGATACGCAGTATTTT. The variable domain in full, with the rest retrieved from reference TRBV28 and TRBJ2-3, is DVKVTQSSRYLVKRTGEKVFLECVQDMDHENMFWYRQDPGLGLRLIYFSYDVKMKEKGDIPEGYSVSREKKERFSLILESASTNQTSMYLCASSTSQGGLADTQYFGPGTRLTVL.

The chain links TRBV18 to TRBJ2-5, with a weak D call TRBD1 (6 bases). The CDR3 covers 15 residues. The V and J ends lost 8 bases and 2 bases respectively, with 18 bases between them. Germline V lookup: CDR1 KGHSH, CDR2 LQKENI. The CDR3 here is CASRGSGTPQETQYF. The CDR3 DNA reads as TGTGCCAGCCGGGGCAGTGGGACACCACAAGAGACCCAGTACTTC.

The V and J genes are TRBV27 and TRBJ2-5; TRBD1 is a possible D gene (5 bases). The V end lost 1 base, the J end lost 5 bases, and 8 bases lay between the germline ends. CDR3 length: 13 residues. Germline CDR1 and CDR2: MNHEY and SMNVEV (reference sequence). In DNA, the CDR3 is TGTGCCAGCAGTTTATGGCCAGGGGAGACCCAGTACTTC. Translated, it gives CASSLWPGETQYF.

There are many counts of this clone. The rearrangement links TRBV5-4 to TRBJ2-1; 12 nucleotides agree with TRBD2. Germline V gene data show CDR1 as SGHNT and CDR2 as YYREEE (reference sequence). This CDR3 comprises 16 residues. J was trimmed by 6 bases and V by 1 base; bases with no gene match: 5. The CDR3 bases are TGTGCCAGCAGCTTGAGACTAGCGGGAGCTAGCAATGAGCAGTTCTTC. Amino acid sequence: CASSLRLAGASNEQFF.

This clone was seen more than once but under ten times. The chain links TRBV11-2 to TRBJ1-4; no reliable D call. The germline CDR1 and CDR2 sequences are SGHAT and FQNNGV. Trimming left V 3 bases short and J 0 bases short, with 11 bases between. This CDR3 region has 16 residues. The CDR3 bases are TGTGCCAGCAGCTTGTGGTCCTTTGCAACTAATGAAAAACTGTTTTTT. It is translated as CASSLWSFATNEKLFF.

The chain couples TRBV6-1 to TRBJ1-5; 7 nucleotides agree with TRBD1. The germline gives CDR1 MNHNS, CDR2 SASEGT. V lost 4 bases and J lost 1; bases outside the gene matches: 10. This CDR3 is built from 17 residues. CDR3: CASSGRQGWRSNQPQHF. CDR3 coding DNA: TGTGCCAGCAGTGGGAGACAGGGCTGGCGAAGCAATCAGCCCCAGCATTTT.

Only a few counts were recorded for this clone. The chain carries TRBV2 and TRBJ2-7; 12 nucleotides align to TRBD2. V was pared by 8 bases and J by 5 bases, with 7 bases of the junction left unmatched. The V gene's germline CDR1 is SNHLY and CDR2 FYNNEI. CDR3 size: 14 residues. This chain's CDR3 is CASLRLAGVDEQYF. For the CDR3, the DNA is TGTGCCAGCCTAAGACTAGCGGGAGTAGACGAGCAGTACTTC.

This clone showed up many times. The CDR3 loop is CASSRGQGGNSGNTIYF. In DNA, the CDR3 is TGTGCCAGCAGCCGTGGACAGGGGGGGAACTCTGGAAACACCATATATTTT. The V and J genes are TRBV13 and TRBJ1-3; 10 bases fit TRBD1. V shed 5 bases and J 0 bases; nucleotides not matched to a gene: 7. Germline CDR1 reads PRHDT; CDR2 reads FYEKMQ (reference sequence). The CDR3 runs to 17 residues.

J is TRBJ2-1 and V is TRBV4-1, with D possibly matching TRBD2 (5 bases). The CDR3 is 13 residues long. Trimming removed 3 bases at V and 12 bases at J, with 15 bases between. The germline V gene has CDR1 MGHRA and CDR2 YSYEKL. The chain's CDR3 is CASSQDASLGQFF. In DNA, the CDR3 is TGCGCCAGCAGCCAGGATGCTAGCTTAGGGCAGTTCTTC.

The genes are TRBV5-4 and TRBJ2-1; 7 positions match TRBD1. The germline V gene has CDR1 SGHNT and CDR2 YYREEE (reference sequence). This CDR3 spans 14 amino acids. V gave up 4 bases and J gave up 2 bases; unmatched junction bases: 3. CDR3 sequence: CASSPTGTYNEQFF. Here the CDR3 DNA reads TGTGCCAGCAGCCCGACAGGGACCTACAATGAGCAGTTCTTC. The whole variable domain, filled in from reference TRBV5-4 and TRBJ2-1, reads ETGVTQSPTHLIKTRGQQVTLRCSSQSGHNTVSWYQQALGQGPQFIFQYYREEENGRGNFPPRFSGLQFPNYSSELNVNALELDDSALYLCASSPTGTYNEQFFGPGTRLTVL.

The rearrangement links TRBV4-1 to TRBJ2-4, with D perhaps matching TRBD1 (5 bases). V was cut by 0 bases and J by 4 bases, with 10 bases left in between. The CDR3 extends over 15 amino acids. From germline, CDR1 is MGHRA and CDR2 YSYEKL. The CDR3 nucleotides read TGCGCCAGCAGCCAAGAGAGACAGTGGAAAAACATTCAGTACTTC. Residues: CASSQERQWKNIQYF.

This clone was found a few times. This rearrangement joins TRBV5-8 to TRBJ2-1; unclear D gene. The CDR3 loop spans 14 amino acids. From germline, CDR1 is SGHTS and CDR2 YDEGEE. The V end lost 5 bases, the J end lost 10 bases, and 19 bases lay between the germline ends. As DNA, the CDR3 is TGTGCCAGCAGTGGCTTGGAAGCCTCCAGGGAGCAGTTCTTC. Translated: CASSGLEASREQFF.

This clone was counted between two and nine times. The rearrangement links TRBV7-3 to TRBJ2-6; the D is unclear. This CDR3 contains 15 residues. Germline CDR1 and CDR2: SGHTA and FQGTGA. Trimming cost V 4 bases and J 2 bases, with 9 bases left between them. The CDR3 DNA reads TGTGCCAGCAGCTCTGATGGGGCTGGGGCCAACGTCCTGACTTTC. Translated: CASSSDGAGANVLTF.

This clone has just a few counts. The genes are TRBV5-1 and TRBJ2-1; 9 bases map to TRBD2. Germline CDR1 and CDR2: SGHRS and YFSETQ. The CDR3 runs 18 residues. V lost 0 bases, J lost 0 bases, and 7 bases stayed unmatched. The CDR3 nucleotides read TGCGCCAGCAGCTTGGTGACTAGCGGAACTAGCTCCTACAATGAGCAGTTCTTC. This encodes CASSLVTSGTSSYNEQFF. Full variable domain (rest looked up from reference TRBV5-1 and TRBJ2-1): KAGVTQTPRYLIKTRGQQVTLSCSPISGHRSVSWYQQTPGQGLQFLFEYFSETQRNKGNFPGRFSGRQFSNSRSEMNVSTLELGDSALYLCASSLVTSGTSSYNEQFFGPGTRLTVL.